The 30 T cell receptor beta chains reported below all come from one sample, sequenced in a study of T cell repertoires in cytomegalovirus infection. TCRdb independently ran MiXCR on the reads; one entry per CDR3 protein. The sample comprises about 740,000 distinct CDR3 sequences, roughly a third of which are singletons, and 2.5% to 3.5% rests with the top ten. The material sequenced was PBMCs. The receptor set was obtained from a human donor in good health (CMV status not recorded). Some clones in this sample may be carry-over from other donors' samples.

This clonotype was counted a single time. The rearrangement joins TRBV7-3 to TRBJ1-5; maybe TRBD1 (6 bases). V was cut by 1 base and J by 5 bases, with 15 bases left in between. CDR3 length: 16 residues. Germline loops: CDR1 SGHTA, CDR2 FQGTGA. The CDR3 region is CASSLRKGGGDQPQHF. CDR3 sequence (DNA): TGTGCCAGCAGCTTAAGGAAAGGGGGTGGGGATCAGCCCCAGCATTTT.

This rearrangement joins TRBV7-2 to TRBJ2-1; no firm D call. The CDR3 is 15 residues long. Germline V CDR1 and CDR2: SGHTA, FQGNSA. Trimming removed 5 bases at V and 2 bases at J, with 13 bases between. This CDR3 is CASSPRISTYNEQFF. The CDR3 DNA reads TGTGCCAGCAGCCCTAGGATCTCTACCTACAATGAGCAGTTCTTC.

V and J are TRBV6-1 and TRBJ2-7; 7 nucleotides line up with TRBD2. The V and J ends lost 5 bases and 3 bases, in that order; junction bases with no gene match: 7. The CDR3 spans 14 residues. Germline-derived CDR1 and CDR2 are MNHNS and SASEGT. CDR3 DNA sequence: TGTGCCAGCAGTTGGGCGGGAGAAAACTACGAGCAGTACTTC. This encodes CASSWAGENYEQYF.

This clonotype was picked up a small number of times. The V gene is TRBV11-2, the J gene TRBJ2-1; 14 positions agree with TRBD2. The J segment lost 9 bases and the V segment lost 5 bases, leaving 9 bases of the junction unmatched. This CDR3 is 16 amino acids long. CDR1 is SGHAT, CDR2 FQNNGV, per germline. This chain's CDR3 is CASSVRTSGRLGEQFF. The CDR3 nucleotides read TGTGCCAGCAGCGTACGGACTAGCGGGAGGTTGGGTGAGCAGTTCTTC.

This clonotype turned up a few times. The chain recombines TRBV5-5 with TRBJ2-3; D perhaps matches TRBD1 (6 bases). Germline CDR1 SGHKS, CDR2 YYEKEE (reference sequence). Trimming left V 6 bases short and J 2 bases short, with 10 bases between. CDR3 length: 13 residues. CDR3 in DNA: TGTGCCAGCATGCGGACAGTCACAGATACGCAGTATTTT. Translation: CASMRTVTDTQYF.

This clonotype turned up a few times. J is TRBJ2-5 and V is TRBV4-2; TRBD2 aligns across 15 bases. In germline, CDR1 is LGHNA, CDR2 YNFKEQ. This CDR3 region has 17 residues. The V segment lost 4 bases and the J segment 5 bases; nucleotides outside the gene matches: 8. The CDR3 is CASSPRTSGGASETQYF. The CDR3 DNA follows: TGTGCCAGCAGCCCGCGGACTAGCGGGGGGGCCAGCGAGACCCAGTACTTC.

This clonotype was observed a single time. CDR3 in DNA: TGTGCCAGCAGTGATCAGGGGGTTGGGATAGCGGGAGGTAATGAGCAGTTCTTC. The encoded protein is CASSDQGVGIAGGNEQFF. The V gene is TRBV2, the J gene TRBJ2-1; 10 nucleotides line up with TRBD2. The germline V gene encodes CDR1 SNHLY and CDR2 FYNNEI. The CDR3 contains 18 residues. J gave up 7 bases and V 3 bases, and 15 bases lay outside the gene matches.

The V and J genes are TRBV19 and TRBJ2-1; D is unclear. The CDR3 covers 11 residues. The V and J ends lost 6 bases and 13 bases respectively, with 13 bases between them. The germline V gene has CDR1 LNHDA and CDR2 SQIVND (reference sequence). Here the CDR3 reads CASRRGREQFF. CDR3 sequence (DNA): TGTGCCAGTAGAAGAGGTAGGGAACAGTTCTTC.

This clonotype was seen many times. The chain recombines TRBV14 with TRBJ2-6, with TRBD1 matching over 7 bases. In germline, CDR1 is SGHDN, CDR2 FVKESK. The ends lost 0 bases at V and 4 bases at J; junction bases unmatched: 3. This CDR3 comprises 16 residues. The CDR3 spells CASSQDRGWGANVLTF. The CDR3, as DNA: TGTGCCAGCAGCCAAGACAGGGGGTGGGGGGCCAACGTCCTGACTTTC.

This sequence joins TRBV6-6 and TRBJ2-5, with D perhaps assigned TRBD1 or TRBD2 (6 bases each). The germline V and J ends were trimmed by 2 bases and 1 base, with 23 bases remaining between them. The CDR3 sequence is 19 residues long. In germline, CDR1 is MNHNY, CDR2 SVGAGI (reference sequence). CDR3: CASSYGIGRNRVVQETQYF. For the CDR3, the DNA is TGTGCCAGCAGTTACGGTATTGGGAGGAACAGGGTGGTCCAAGAGACCCAGTACTTC.

The chain couples TRBV28 to TRBJ2-7; the match to TRBD2 covers 11 bases. In germline, CDR1 is MDHEN, CDR2 SYDVKM. J gave up 3 bases and V 3 bases, and 16 bases lay outside the gene matches. The CDR3 is made up of 19 amino acids. The CDR3 DNA sequence: TGTGCCAGCAGTTTCCAACCGGGACAGACTAGCGGGACTATCTACGAGCAGTACTTC. Encoded protein: CASSFQPGQTSGTIYEQYF. The variable domain in full, with the rest retrieved from reference TRBV28 and TRBJ2-7, is DVKVTQSSRYLVKRTGEKVFLECVQDMDHENMFWYRQDPGLGLRLIYFSYDVKMKEKGDIPEGYSVSREKKERFSLILESASTNQTSMYLCASSFQPGQTSGTIYEQYFGPGTRLTVT.

This clonotype was recorded only once. A read error is likely, as this CDR3 ends without the conserved phenylalanine or tryptophan. The chain carries TRBV28 and TRBJ1-3; D gene ambiguous. Per the germline V gene, CDR1 is MDHEN and CDR2 is SYDVKM. Trimming left V 7 bases short and J 3 bases short, with 16 bases between. CDR3 size: 15 residues. The CDR3 protein is CASTRDMVHGNTIYC. Here the CDR3 DNA reads TGTGCCAGCACAAGAGACATGGTGCATGGAAACACCATATATTGT.

The sample holds many counts of this clonotype. The genes are TRBV28 and TRBJ1-5; no reliable D call. The V gene's germline CDR1 is MDHEN and CDR2 SYDVKM. CDR3 size: 13 residues. V was clipped by 7 bases and J by 0 bases, with 7 bases between them. DNA of the CDR3: TGTGCCAGCAATTCAGATAGCAATCAGCCCCAGCATTTT. It translates to CASNSDSNQPQHF.

V gene TRBV30 combines with J gene TRBJ2-3; D perhaps matches TRBD1 (6 bases). V was trimmed by 0 bases and J by 4 bases, leaving 17 bases between them. The germline gives CDR1 GTSNPN, CDR2 SVGIG (reference sequence). The CDR3 covers 16 residues. CDR3 sequence (DNA): TGTGCCTGGAGTGTCCGGAGAAGGGGGTTCTCAGATACGCAGTATTTT. Translated, it gives CAWSVRRRGFSDTQYF.

The chain has TRBV24-1 and TRBJ2-7; D call uncertain. This CDR3 is 14 amino acids long. From germline, CDR1 is KGHDR and CDR2 SFDVKD. Trimming took 4 bases from V and 0 from J, leaving 9 bases between them. CDR3 region: CATSDQDGSYEQYF. The DNA for the CDR3 is TGTGCCACCAGTGACCAGGACGGCTCCTACGAGCAGTACTTC.

As regards this clonotype: The conserved final phenylalanine or tryptophan is absent from the CDR3, which likely points to a read error. The rearrangement joins TRBV7-2 to TRBJ2-7; no reliable D call. There are 11 residues in the CDR3. Trimming took off 3 bases at V and 7 bases at J, with 7 bases between the two ends. Germline CDR1 and CDR2: SGHTA and FQGNSA. The CDR3 DNA follows: TGTGCCAGCAGCTTGGCTCTGGAGCAGTACTGC. Translating it yields CASSLALEQYC.

The rearrangement uses TRBV20-1 and TRBJ2-2; the match to TRBD2 covers 10 bases. The CDR3 sequence is 15 residues long. V was clipped by 1 base and J by 2 bases; unmatched bases: 1. Germline V gene sequence: CDR1 DFQATT, CDR2 SNEGSKA (reference sequence). In DNA, the CDR3 is TGCAGTGCTAGAGCTAGCGGGAGTAACACCGGGGAGCTGTTTTTT. Protein sequence: CSARASGSNTGELFF.

This clonotype was picked up many times. This chain joins TRBV7-6 and TRBJ2-5; 7 positions match TRBD2. The trim removed 1 base at V and 4 bases at J, leaving 15 bases unmatched. Germline V gene sequence: CDR1 SGHVS, CDR2 FNYEAQ. The CDR3 is 18 amino acids. As DNA, the CDR3 is TGTGCCAGCAGCTTAGTAGGAGCGGTCGGGAGGTCCTCAGAGACCCAGTACTTC. As protein: CASSLVGAVGRSSETQYF.

The chain carries TRBV19 and TRBJ2-2, with 10 bases identical to TRBD2. The CDR3 sequence is 17 residues long. Per germline, CDR1 LNHDA and CDR2 SQIVND (reference sequence). The junction had 6 bases not matched to a gene; V was cut back by 5 bases and J by 0 bases. Written as DNA, the CDR3 is TGTGCCAGTAGTGATCCTAGCGGGAGCCCGAACACCGGGGAGCTGTTTTTT. Its translation is CASSDPSGSPNTGELFF.

V is TRBV2 and J is TRBJ2-2; 8 nucleotides match TRBD1. Per the germline V gene, CDR1 is SNHLY and CDR2 is FYNNEI. The J segment lost 7 bases and the V segment lost 11 bases, leaving 6 bases of the junction unmatched. The CDR3 contains 12 residues. This CDR3 reads CAGTTGGGELFF. The DNA for the CDR3 is TGTGCCGGAACTACAGGGGGCGGGGAGCTGTTTTTT.

The rearrangement links TRBV6-6 to TRBJ2-1, with D possibly TRBD2 on 7 matching bases. Germline-derived CDR1 and CDR2 are MNHNY and SVGAGI (reference sequence). The CDR3 consists of 17 residues. With 6 bases removed from V and 4 bases from J, the gap between germline ends came to 22 bases. The DNA of the CDR3 is TGTGCCAGCAGCGAGTGGCGGGGGCGATTCCCTTACAATGAGCAGTTCTTC. This sequence encodes CASSEWRGRFPYNEQFF.

This clonotype has at least ten counts. The V and J genes are TRBV7-2 and TRBJ1-5; D uncertain. Germline assignment: CDR1 SGHTA and CDR2 FQGNSA. The V and J ends lost 3 bases and 5 bases respectively, with 8 bases between them. The CDR3 is 13 residues long. The CDR3, as DNA: TGTGCCAGCAGCTTGCGCAAAGATCAGCCCCAGCATTTT. This codes for CASSLRKDQPQHF.

The rearrangement uses TRBV29-1 and TRBJ2-7, with TRBD2 matching over 7 bases. The CDR3 is 11 residues long. V lost 7 bases and J lost 2; bases outside the gene matches: 2. CDR1 is SQVTM, CDR2 ANQGSEA, per germline. CDR3 amino acids: CSGGGPYEQYF. The CDR3 coding sequence is TGCAGCGGCGGGGGACCCTACGAGCAGTACTTC.

The chain couples TRBV28 to TRBJ2-1; D gene uncertain. This CDR3 comprises 12 residues. Germline loops: CDR1 MDHEN, CDR2 SYDVKM. Trimming took 3 bases from V and 8 from J, leaving 8 bases between them. CDR3 region: CASSFFRDEQFF. The CDR3 DNA reads as TGTGCCAGCAGTTTCTTCCGGGATGAGCAGTTCTTC.

This clonotype occurred many times. At one end, the junction sequence differs from germline, possibly due to a read error. The chain couples TRBV7-2 to TRBJ2-7, with TRBD2 as a possible D gene (5 bases). The CDR3 consists of 15 residues. Germline CDR1 SGHTA, CDR2 FQGNSA. The CDR3 DNA reads TGTGCCAGCAGCTTAGCGCGAGGGAGATCCTACGTGCAGTACTTC. This sequence encodes CASSLARGRSYVQYF. The full variable domain, in which reference TRBV7-2 and TRBJ2-7 provide the parts outside the CDR3, is GAGVSQSPSNKVTEKGKDVELRCDPISGHTALYWYRQSLGQGLEFLIYFQGNSAPDKSGLPSDRFSAERTGGSVSTLTIQRTQQEDSAVYLCASSLARGRSYVQYFGPGTRLTVT.

The chain couples TRBV19 to TRBJ1-5; D uncertain. There are 16 residues in the CDR3. Per the germline V gene, CDR1 is LNHDA and CDR2 is SQIVND (reference sequence). Trimming shortened V by 7 bases and J by 3 bases, and 19 bases separated the two germline ends. The CDR3 DNA reads as TGTGCCAGTATTATTGGAGGGCTTGGCTTCAATCAGCCCCAGCATTTT. This codes for CASIIGGLGFNQPQHF.

The chain carries TRBV12-3 or TRBV12-4 and TRBJ1-5, with TRBD1 as a possible D gene (6 bases). The CDR3 runs 15 residues. Trimming cost V 4 bases and J 11 bases, with 21 bases left between them. CDR3 amino acids: CASSSYVETGRSQHF. CDR3 coding DNA: TGTGCCAGCAGTTCCTATGTTGAGACAGGCAGGTCCCAGCATTTT.

The chain combines TRBV4-2 with TRBJ1-3; tentative D call: TRBD1 (6 bases). The germline V gene encodes CDR1 LGHNA and CDR2 YNFKEQ. V lost 4 bases, J lost 0 bases, and 10 bases lay in between. The CDR3 covers 15 residues. CDR3 nucleotides: TGTGCCAGCAGCCCTACAGGGACCTCTGGAAACACCATATATTTT. Protein product: CASSPTGTSGNTIYF.

Ten or more counts support this clonotype. The chain links TRBV5-1 to TRBJ2-7, with no clear D. Germline assignment: CDR1 SGHRS and CDR2 YFSETQ. CDR3 length: 13 residues. Trimming removed 4 bases at V and 2 bases at J, with 10 bases between. CDR3 in DNA: TGCGCCAGCAGCCCTGACCCCCCCTACGAGCAGTACTTC. Its protein is CASSPDPPYEQYF.

This clonotype appeared a few times. The chain is built from TRBV9 and TRBJ2-3, with D uncertain. Germline CDR1 SGDLS, CDR2 YYNGEE. V lost 2 bases, J lost 3 bases, and 10 bases lay in between. The CDR3 is made up of 14 amino acids. The CDR3 bases are TGTGCCAGCAGCGTTAGACTTCTTACAGATACGCAGTATTTT. Translated: CASSVRLLTDTQYF. The full variable domain, completed using reference TRBV9 and TRBJ2-3, is DSGVTQTPKHLITATGQRVTLRCSPRSGDLSVYWYQQSLDQGLQFLIQYYNGEERAKGNILERFSAQQFPDLHSELNLSSLELGDSALYFCASSVRLLTDTQYFGPGTRLTVL.